This passage covers 2 T cell receptor beta chains from one sample sequenced in a study of shared clonotypes between healthy human individuals (dated by TCRdb to the early 2020s). The library was made by the immunoSEQ multiplex PCR assay. The table comes from immuneACCESS by way of TCRdb, which keeps in-frame sequences with V and J called. Part of the clones is missing from these tables; in studies checked, under half for an unresolved V gene and the rest for unknown reasons. Recorded for this sample are some 2,500,000 clones; 85% to 95% of them occurred a single time. The top ten clonotypes cover around 0.38% of the sample. The sample taken for sequencing was naive CD4+ T cells from PBMCs. In light of the paper, this sample's cell subset or site label describes: CD45RA+ positively selected. These receptors originate from a man between 18 and 29 years old in good health. Some clones in this sample may be carry-over from other donors' samples.

Worth noting for this clone: At the DNA level, this CDR3 is encoded by other sequences in the same sample as well. CDR3 DNA sequence: TGTGCCAGCAGAGGAAATCAGCCCCAGCATTTT. Translation: CASRGNQPQHF. V gene TRBV28 combines with J gene TRBJ1-5; D gene unclear. Per germline, CDR1 MDHEN and CDR2 SYDVKM. This CDR3 comprises 11 residues. The germline V and J ends were trimmed by 6 bases and 4 bases, with 4 bases remaining between them.

The chain combines TRBV5-4 with TRBJ2-3; 9 bases agree with TRBD2. The length of the CDR3 is 16 residues. The J segment lost 2 bases and the V segment lost 3 bases, leaving 7 bases of the junction unmatched. CDR1 is SGHNT and CDR2 is YYREEE in the germline V gene (reference sequence). CDR3 sequence: CASSSGRTSDTDTQYF. The CDR3 DNA is TGTGCCAGCAGCTCTGGCCGGACTAGCGACACAGATACGCAGTATTTT.